A single sample gave rise to the 14 T cell receptor beta chains below, sequenced in a study of control samples from healthy donors and cancer patients. Method: immunoSEQ multiplex PCR; TCRdb's copy keeps in-frame clones and lacks some. The sample records 150,000 to 170,000 clones, just under 95% being singletons. What was sequenced was blood. These receptors were collected from a man between 35 and 55 years old in good health.

This clone was detected once. An end of the junction differs from the germline gene, which may be a read error. The V gene is TRBV4-1, the J gene TRBJ1-2; 7 nucleotides align to TRBD1. The CDR3 spans 17 residues. Germline loops: CDR1 MGHRA, CDR2 YSYEKL. In DNA form, the CDR3 reads TGCGCCAGCAGACAAGACTCACAGGGGCTACGAGACTATGGCTACACCTTC. Protein product: CASRQDSQGLRDYGYTF.

V usage is TRBV2 and J usage is TRBJ2-2, with a possible D match to TRBD1 (6 bases). CDR1 and CDR2 (germline): SNHLY, FYNNEI. The CDR3 spans 14 residues. The V and J ends lost 9 bases and 4 bases respectively, with 15 bases between them. CDR3 amino acids: CASNTGQLTGELFF. The CDR3 DNA follows: TGTGCCAGTAATACCGGACAGCTCACCGGGGAGCTGTTTTTT.

This sequence joins TRBV4-1 and TRBJ2-7; the match to TRBD2 covers 12 bases. Per germline, CDR1 MGHRA and CDR2 YSYEKL. This CDR3 has 16 residues. V dropped 3 bases and J dropped 3; count of bases not matched to a gene: 6. CDR3 bases: TGCGCCAGCAGCCAGAACCAGGGACTAGCGGGCTACGAGCAGTACTTC. Translation: CASSQNQGLAGYEQYF.

The V and J genes are TRBV10-3 and TRBJ1-1; perhaps TRBD1 as D (6 bases). CDR1 ENHRY and CDR2 SYGVKD come from the germline V gene. The V end was cut by 4 bases, the J end by 8 bases, with 14 bases between. The CDR3 is 13 amino acids. CDR3 DNA sequence: TGTGCCATCAGTGGAACAGGGAGAGCAGAAGCTTTCTTT. Translated: CAISGTGRAEAFF.

The chain joins TRBV6-5 to TRBJ1-1; TRBD1 is a possible D gene (6 bases). V lost 6 bases, J lost 8 bases, and 16 bases lay in between. CDR1 and CDR2 (germline): MNHEY, SVGAGI. This CDR3 region has 13 residues. CDR3 nucleotide sequence: TGTGCCAGCAGATATACCGAGGACAGCGAAGCTTTCTTT. Translating gives CASRYTEDSEAFF.

CDR3 sequence (DNA): TGCGCCAGCAGCTTGGCCCGGGGTCCTGGTAGCACAGATACGCAGTATTTT. It translates to CASSLARGPGSTDTQYF. The rearrangement links TRBV5-1 to TRBJ2-3; D is perhaps TRBD2 (5 bases). The CDR3 runs to 17 residues. Germline lookup yields CDR1 SGHRS and CDR2 YFSETQ. Deletions cut 0 bases from V and 0 bases from J, with 14 bases between.

The chain has TRBV6-5 and TRBJ1-1; the D gene is possibly TRBD1 (6 bases). CDR3 length: 14 amino acids. The germline V and J ends were trimmed by 4 bases and 6 bases, with 15 bases remaining between them. CDR1 and CDR2 (germline): MNHEY, SVGAGI. CDR3 coding DNA: TGTGCCAGCAGTTCGCCACAGGGTATCCCTGAAGCTTTCTTT. The encoded protein is CASSSPQGIPEAFF.

The CDR3 DNA is TGTGCCAGCAGCGGACAGTATAATTCACCCCTCCACTTT. As protein: CASSGQYNSPLHF. This chain links TRBV6-6 with TRBJ1-6; D may be TRBD1 (6 bases). The length of the CDR3 is 13 residues. Per the germline V gene, CDR1 is MNHNY and CDR2 is SVGAGI (reference sequence). Trimming took off 6 bases at V and 4 bases at J, with 7 bases between the two ends.

The J gene is TRBJ2-1, the V gene TRBV19; 11 nucleotides line up with TRBD2. V shed 7 bases and J 8 bases; nucleotides not matched to a gene: 10. Looked up from germline, CDR1 is LNHDA and CDR2 is SQIVND (reference sequence). The CDR3 has 15 amino acids. DNA of the CDR3: TGTGCCAGTACCACTAGCGGGGGCCTGGGGTATGAGCAGTTCTTC. Protein sequence: CASTTSGGLGYEQFF.

This clone was seen once. This chain joins TRBV7-9 and TRBJ2-1, with D hard to call. V was trimmed by 1 base and J by 5 bases, leaving 12 bases between them. The CDR3 totals 15 residues. CDR1 SEHNR and CDR2 FQNEAQ come from the germline V gene (reference sequence). In DNA form, the CDR3 reads TGTGCCAGCAGCTTAGTCGTTGGCCGGGACAATGAGCAGTTCTTC. It is translated as CASSLVVGRDNEQFF.

The J gene is TRBJ1-5, the V gene TRBV10-3; unclear D gene. V shed 3 bases and J shed 5 bases, with 5 bases lying between them. In germline, CDR1 is ENHRY, CDR2 SYGVKD. The CDR3 consists of 12 residues. The CDR3 region is CAISEVDQPQHF. The CDR3 coding sequence is TGTGCCATCAGTGAAGTGGATCAGCCCCAGCATTTT.

This sequence joins TRBV5-6 and TRBJ2-2; D gene uncertain. The length of the CDR3 is 14 residues. Trimming stripped 3 bases from V and 7 bases from J, with 13 bases between. Germline CDR1 and CDR2: SGHDT and YYEEEE. The CDR3 nucleotides are TGTGCCAGCAGCTCCAGGACCGAATACGGGGAGCTGTTTTTT. This encodes CASSSRTEYGELFF.

This chain links TRBV19 with TRBJ1-5; D uncertain. Trimming removed 6 bases at V and 7 bases at J, with 10 bases between. This CDR3 has 12 residues. Germline values: CDR1 LNHDA, CDR2 SQIVND (reference sequence). The CDR3, as DNA: TGTGCCAGTAGGGGAATGCGGCAGCCCCAGCATTTT. Protein product: CASRGMRQPQHF.

The chain is built from TRBV29-1 and TRBJ2-3, with D perhaps matching TRBD1 (5 bases). The V gene lost 4 bases and the J gene lost 6 bases, with 8 bases spanning the gap. The germline CDR1 and CDR2 sequences are SQVTM and ANQGSEA. This CDR3 contains 11 residues. Here the CDR3 DNA reads TGCAGCGTTGGGGGCGGCGATACGCAGTATTTT. As protein: CSVGGGDTQYF.